This T cell receptor beta chain was sequenced during a study of response to subunit inactivated influenza vaccine. Per germline, CDR1 SGHTA and CDR2 FQGNSA. J lost 4 bases, V lost 7 bases, and 6 bases had no gene match. The CDR3 covers 15 residues. TCRdb reanalysed the RT-PCR reads using MiXCR and keeps one entry per CDR3 protein. Among about 540,000 distinct CDR3 sequences listed, around a quarter were seen once. These data were also reused for a study on T cells expressing NK-cell markers. That report adds: cDNA encoding TCR beta was synthesized via 5'RACE template switching incorporating UMIs. Dominant NKG2C+ clonotype frequencies of roughly 1.0-8% of CD8+ T cells were measured in over five donors. In a handful of donors, dominant clonotypes made up about 25-65% of CD3+CD56-NKG2C+ cells.

This sequence originates from a man in his forties or fifties who received an inactivated influenza vaccine. The chain links TRBV7-2 to TRBJ2-6; 8 bases are shared with TRBD2. The specimen was CD4+ T cells sorted from PBMCs, collected 11 to 12 days after vaccination. This CDR3 is CASIRRGGGANVLTF. The DNA of the CDR3 is TGTGCCAGCATCCGACGGGGGGGAGGGGCCAACGTCCTGACTTTC.